This T cell receptor (beta chain) was recorded in a study of cytomegalovirus exposure and HLA in healthy donors. A multiplex PCR was run with 60 Vbeta primers and 13 Jbeta primers. In the study's own analysis: In a later analysis, the count reached roughly 80 million unique TCR beta chains, with approximately 10 million shared. Sequencing was performed with immunoSEQ multiplex PCR; in TCRdb, only in-frame clones are kept and a portion is missing. D and trimming come from the DNA, and the V and J calls and clone size come from that table. The table has about 110,000 clones, about 70% seen once. In regard to this clone: Its antigen is still unknown.

Whole-study results and caveats: The analysis excluded some indistinguishable V segments, including TRBV6-2 and TRBV6-3. Later on, a genetic analysis was performed. It linked a missense variant in DCLRE1C with V- and J-gene trimming of TCR beta. Later findings reportedly placed an Asian-associated ancestry cluster below the approximately 630-donor mean for N-insertions.

The CDR3 contains 14 residues. V lost 6 bases to trimming and J lost 1 base, with 12 bases between them. CDR1 is SGDLS, CDR2 YYNGEE, per germline. The rearrangement joins TRBV9 to TRBJ2-3; tentative D call: TRBD2 (6 bases). This receptor was obtained from a man aged 30 to 45 in good health and CMV-seropositive. The specimen was PBMCs. The CDR3 sequence: CASTLGGGTDTQYF. The CDR3 DNA sequence: TGTGCCAGCACGCTGGGCGGGGGCACAGATACGCAGTATTTT.